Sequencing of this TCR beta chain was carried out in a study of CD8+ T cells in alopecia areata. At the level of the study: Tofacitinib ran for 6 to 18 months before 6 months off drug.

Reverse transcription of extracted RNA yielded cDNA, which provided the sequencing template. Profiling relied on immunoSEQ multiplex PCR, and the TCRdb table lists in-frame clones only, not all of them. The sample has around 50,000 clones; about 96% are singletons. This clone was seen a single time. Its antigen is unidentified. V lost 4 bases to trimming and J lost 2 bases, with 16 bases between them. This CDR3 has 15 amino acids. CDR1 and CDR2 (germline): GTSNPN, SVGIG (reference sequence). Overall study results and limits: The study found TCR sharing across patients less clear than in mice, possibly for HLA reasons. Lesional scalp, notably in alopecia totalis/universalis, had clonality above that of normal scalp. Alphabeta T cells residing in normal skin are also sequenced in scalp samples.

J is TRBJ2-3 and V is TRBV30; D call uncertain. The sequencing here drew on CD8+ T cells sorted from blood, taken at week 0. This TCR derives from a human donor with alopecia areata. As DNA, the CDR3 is TGTGCCTGGACGTCTGGCACAGATTACACAGATACGCAGTATTTT. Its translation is CAWTSGTDYTDTQYF.